These 27 T cell receptor beta chains were sequenced from one sample in a study of technical replicates of blood from a few donors. Libraries were prepared by immunoSEQ multiplex PCR; TCRdb keeps only in-frame clonotypes and omits some of them. This sample has roughly 93,000 clones, with approximately 95% found just once. The specimen sequenced was T cells isolated from PBMCs. The source is a human donor in good health.

The chain joins TRBV6-5 to TRBJ1-2; D is unresolved. The CDR3 length is 14 residues. The V gene's germline CDR1 is MNHEY and CDR2 SVGAGI. V was cut by 6 bases and J by 2 bases, with 13 bases left in between. CDR3: CASRDRRGNYGYTF. The CDR3 bases are TGTGCCAGCAGAGACCGAAGAGGAAACTATGGCTACACCTTC.

The chain joins TRBV19 to TRBJ2-5; TRBD1 agrees at 7 bases. Trimming cost V 4 bases and J 4 bases; bases outside gene matches: 15. The CDR3 spans 17 residues. Germline V gene lookup returns CDR1 LNHDA and CDR2 SQIVND (reference sequence). CDR3: CASSKAWTGPFGETQYF. The CDR3, as DNA: TGTGCCAGTAGTAAAGCCTGGACAGGCCCTTTTGGAGAGACCCAGTACTTC.

This rearrangement joins TRBV6-1 to TRBJ2-4; TRBD2 matches 10 bases. The ends lost 8 bases at V and 8 bases at J; junction bases unmatched: 12. This CDR3 is built from 15 residues. Germline assignment: CDR1 MNHNS and CDR2 SASEGT. In DNA form, the CDR3 reads TGTGCCAGCTCTCCCCTAGCGGGAGCCTTAGACATTCAGTACTTC. Its protein is CASSPLAGALDIQYF.

The J gene is TRBJ2-7, the V gene TRBV5-8, with D possibly matching TRBD1 (8 bases). Trimming pared 0 bases from V and 6 bases from J, leaving 19 bases between. CDR3 length: 16 amino acids. The germline V gene encodes CDR1 SGHTS and CDR2 YDEGEE. CDR3 in DNA: TGTGCCAGCAGCTTGGATAAGCGGGGACAGGCGCGCGAGCAGTACTTC. This gives the protein CASSLDKRGQAREQYF.

The chain is built from TRBV28 and TRBJ2-2; D is ambiguous. The CDR3 contains 12 residues. Between the trimmed V and J ends, which lost 7 bases and 2 bases, there was a span of 5 bases. Germline CDR1 and CDR2: MDHEN and SYDVKM. CDR3 protein: CASITNTGELFF. The CDR3 DNA follows: TGTGCCAGCATTACTAACACCGGGGAGCTGTTTTTT.

The chain employs TRBV6-5 and TRBJ2-7; TRBD1 aligns across 7 bases. Germline loops: CDR1 MNHEY, CDR2 SVGAGI. V lost 5 bases, J lost 3 bases, and 7 bases stayed unmatched. This CDR3 is built from 14 residues. In DNA, the CDR3 is TGTGCCAGCAGTCCCCGACAGGGCTTCTACGAGCAGTACTTC. This encodes CASSPRQGFYEQYF.

This clone has a single count. The chain employs TRBV6-5 and TRBJ1-4, with D maybe TRBD1 (6 bases). V lost 1 base and J lost 5, with 11 bases in between. The CDR3 totals 15 residues. The germline V gene has CDR1 MNHEY and CDR2 SVGAGI. DNA for the CDR3: TGTGCCAGCAGTTACTTCGGACAGCCGAATGAAAAACTGTTTTTT. Translation gives CASSYFGQPNEKLFF.

J is TRBJ1-1 and V is TRBV9; a possible D gene is TRBD1 (6 bases). This CDR3 is 15 amino acids long. The germline gives CDR1 SGDLS, CDR2 YYNGEE. With 4 bases removed from V and 0 bases from J, the gap between germline ends came to 13 bases. The CDR3 region has the DNA TGTGCCAGCAGCCCTGGGGGCCTGATGAACACTGAAGCTTTCTTT. Its translation: CASSPGGLMNTEAFF.

This chain uses TRBV2 with TRBJ2-7; TRBD1 might be the D (6 bases). The CDR3 is made up of 13 amino acids. CDR1 and CDR2 (germline): SNHLY, FYNNEI. V was shortened by 10 bases and J by 3 bases, with 16 bases between the two germline ends. CDR3 bases: TGTGCCACCGCGAGCCGGGACAACTACGAGCAGTACTTC. This translates into CATASRDNYEQYF.

This clone was seen only once. One end of the junction varies from germline; a read error may be responsible. The V and J genes are TRBV2 and TRBJ2-7; TRBD2 matches at 8 bases. The CDR3 sequence is 16 residues long. Germline lookup yields CDR1 SNHLY and CDR2 FYNNEI. The CDR3 loop is CASSEGEREPPYEQYF. CDR3 bases: TGTGCCAGCAGCGAAGGGGAGCGGGAGCCCCCCTACGAGCAGTACTTC.

This clone was seen only once. The chain is built from TRBV29-1 and TRBJ1-4; tentative D call: TRBD1 (5 bases). V shed 5 bases and J shed 2 bases, with 9 bases lying between them. Germline V CDR1 and CDR2: SQVTM, ANQGSEA. The CDR3 consists of 13 residues. The CDR3: CSVLGGTNEKLFF. The CDR3 nucleotides are TGCAGCGTTCTCGGGGGTACTAATGAAAAACTGTTTTTT.

V and J are TRBV2 and TRBJ2-5; 11 bases map to TRBD2. Per the germline V gene, CDR1 is SNHLY and CDR2 is FYNNEI. The V and J ends lost 2 bases and 3 bases, in that order; junction bases with no gene match: 5. This CDR3 region has 16 residues. The CDR3 loop is CASSEYGTSGEETQYF. Here the CDR3 DNA reads TGTGCCAGCAGTGAATACGGGACTAGCGGAGAAGAGACCCAGTACTTC.

The count of this clone is one. The chain couples TRBV5-6 to TRBJ2-7; D gene unclear. The V end was cut by 4 bases, the J end by 4 bases, with 15 bases between. This CDR3 has 14 residues. Germline V CDR1 and CDR2: SGHDT, YYEEEE. The DNA for the CDR3 is TGTGCCAGCAGCCAGACAAACACTCTTTACGAGCAGTACTTC. Its protein product is CASSQTNTLYEQYF.

The chain employs TRBV19 and TRBJ2-7; 7 bases map to TRBD1. Per germline, CDR1 LNHDA and CDR2 SQIVND (reference sequence). The CDR3 is 16 residues long. The V gene end was trimmed by 0 bases and the J gene end by 0 bases; junction bases not matched to a gene: 5. The CDR3 DNA reads TGTGCCAGTAGTATAGATATCAACAGGGGCTCCTACGAGCAGTACTTC. The encoded protein is CASSIDINRGSYEQYF.

The chain carries TRBV28 and TRBJ2-7, with TRBD2 matching over 9 bases. Germline loops: CDR1 MDHEN, CDR2 SYDVKM. This CDR3 contains 17 residues. V shed 4 bases and J 6 bases; nucleotides not matched to a gene: 16. Here the CDR3 DNA reads TGTGCCAGCAGTTGGCGGCCGGGACTAGCAGGGGCTGGCGAGCAGTACTTC. The encoded protein is CASSWRPGLAGAGEQYF.

The rearrangement links TRBV9 to TRBJ2-2; 10 bases are a match to TRBD1. This CDR3 is 15 amino acids long. Trimming cost V 2 bases and J 5 bases; bases outside gene matches: 3. Germline V gives CDR1 SGDLS, CDR2 YYNGEE. CDR3 protein: CASSVLGQGTGELFF. DNA for the CDR3: TGTGCCAGCAGCGTTCTGGGACAGGGGACCGGGGAGCTGTTTTTT.

The chain combines TRBV27 with TRBJ2-7; 7 nucleotides match TRBD1. CDR1 and CDR2 from the germline V gene are MNHEY and SMNVEV (reference sequence). Trimming at V came to 7 bases and at J to 4 bases, leaving 7 bases not matched to a gene. This CDR3 contains 13 residues. The CDR3 DNA follows: TGTGCCAGCAAAGGGGGCGGACGGTACGAGCAGTACTTC. Residues: CASKGGGRYEQYF.

This sequence joins TRBV11-2 and TRBJ2-7, with D possibly matching TRBD1 (6 bases). The germline V and J ends were trimmed by 7 bases and 1 base, with 11 bases remaining between them. CDR1 and CDR2 (germline): SGHAT, FQNNGV. The CDR3 contains 13 residues. The CDR3: CASTQTGSYEQYF. In nucleotides, the CDR3 is TGTGCCAGCACCCAGACAGGTTCCTACGAGCAGTACTTC.

The chain has TRBV13 and TRBJ2-7; 8 nucleotides line up with TRBD1. Germline assignment: CDR1 PRHDT and CDR2 FYEKMQ (reference sequence). V was pared by 2 bases and J by 2 bases, with 5 bases of the junction left unmatched. The CDR3 length is 15 residues. As DNA, the CDR3 is TGTGCCAGCAGCTTACGGACAGGGCCAACCTACGAGCAGTACTTC. This translates into CASSLRTGPTYEQYF.

This chain joins TRBV6-6 and TRBJ1-3; 8 bases are shared with TRBD1. CDR3 length: 14 amino acids. Germline values: CDR1 MNHNY, CDR2 SVGAGI (reference sequence). V trimming: 5 bases; J trimming: 11 bases; junction bases outside the gene matches: 11. CDR3 sequence (DNA): TGTGCCAGCAGTCAACCAGGACAGGGAGTCTCCATATATTTT. Its translation is CASSQPGQGVSIYF.

The chain links TRBV5-4 to TRBJ1-3, with D possibly TRBD1 on 5 matching bases. CDR1 SGHNT and CDR2 YYREEE come from the germline V gene (reference sequence). Trimming stripped 0 bases from V and 4 bases from J, with 11 bases between. The CDR3 sequence is 15 residues long. The CDR3 reads CASSLDQGMGNTIYF. CDR3 DNA: TGTGCCAGCAGCTTGGACCAGGGAATGGGAAACACCATATATTTT.

The chain is built from TRBV5-8 and TRBJ2-1; no clear D. The CDR3 sequence is 18 residues long. Germline V CDR1 and CDR2: SGHTS, YDEGEE. V lost 4 bases and J lost 12, with 32 bases in between. CDR3 residues: CASSMPVPVSLVDVRQFF. CDR3 nucleotides: TGTGCCAGCAGCATGCCCGTCCCTGTTAGCTTGGTCGATGTTCGGCAGTTCTTC.

V is TRBV29-1 and J is TRBJ2-7; tentatively, D is TRBD2 (6 bases). V gave up 0 bases and J gave up 4 bases, with 16 bases separating them. The CDR3 runs 15 residues. The V gene's germline CDR1 is SQVTM and CDR2 ANQGSEA. CDR3 DNA sequence: TGCAGCGTTGAAGATCCGGAGGGCGCCAGATACGAGCAGTACTTC. Its translation: CSVEDPEGARYEQYF.

V is TRBV5-1 and J is TRBJ2-6, with 7 positions matching TRBD1. The germline V gene encodes CDR1 SGHRS and CDR2 YFSETQ. Germline trimming cut 4 bases from V and 0 bases from J; bases unmatched to any gene: 13. The CDR3 is 19 residues long. The CDR3 protein is CASSPTRDSRLSGANVLTF. The CDR3 coding sequence is TGCGCCAGCAGCCCGACCCGGGACAGTCGACTCTCTGGGGCCAACGTCCTGACTTTC.

The chain joins TRBV28 to TRBJ1-2; 9 bases align to TRBD1. V lost 10 bases to trimming and J lost 0 bases; unmatched junction nucleotides: 6. Germline CDR1 and CDR2: MDHEN and SYDVKM. The CDR3 totals 14 residues. CDR3 in DNA: TGTGCCACCCCAAGGACAGGGGCTAACTATGGCTACACCTTC. Encoded protein: CATPRTGANYGYTF.

This clone came up once. The chain joins TRBV6-5 to TRBJ2-2, with a possible D match to TRBD2 (6 bases). V lost 6 bases and J lost 2, with 7 bases in between. CDR3 length equals 13 residues. The V gene's germline CDR1 is MNHEY and CDR2 SVGAGI. CDR3 sequence: CASREGNTGELFF. CDR3 bases: TGTGCCAGCAGGGAGGGTAACACCGGGGAGCTGTTTTTT.

The rearrangement joins TRBV9 to TRBJ2-7, with a possible D match to TRBD2 (7 bases). The CDR3 runs 14 residues. With 0 bases removed from V and 4 bases from J, the gap between germline ends came to 11 bases. In germline, CDR1 is SGDLS, CDR2 YYNGEE. The CDR3 sequence: CASSVEGGVYEQYF. The DNA for the CDR3 is TGTGCCAGCAGCGTAGAGGGGGGGGTTTACGAGCAGTACTTC.